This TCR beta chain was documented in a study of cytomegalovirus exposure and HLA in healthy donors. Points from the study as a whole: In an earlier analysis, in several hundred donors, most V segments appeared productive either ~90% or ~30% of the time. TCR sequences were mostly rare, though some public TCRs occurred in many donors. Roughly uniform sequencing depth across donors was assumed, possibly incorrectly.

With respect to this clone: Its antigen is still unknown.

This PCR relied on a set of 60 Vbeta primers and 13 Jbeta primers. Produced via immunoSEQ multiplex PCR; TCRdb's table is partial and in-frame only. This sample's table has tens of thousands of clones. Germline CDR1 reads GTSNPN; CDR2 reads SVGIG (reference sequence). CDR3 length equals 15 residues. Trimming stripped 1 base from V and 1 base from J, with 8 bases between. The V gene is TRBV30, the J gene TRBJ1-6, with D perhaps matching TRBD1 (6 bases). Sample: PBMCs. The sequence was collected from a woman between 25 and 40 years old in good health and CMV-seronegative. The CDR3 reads CAWSGRGSYNSPLHF. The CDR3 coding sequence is TGTGCCTGGAGTGGAAGGGGGTCCTATAATTCACCCCTCCACTTT.